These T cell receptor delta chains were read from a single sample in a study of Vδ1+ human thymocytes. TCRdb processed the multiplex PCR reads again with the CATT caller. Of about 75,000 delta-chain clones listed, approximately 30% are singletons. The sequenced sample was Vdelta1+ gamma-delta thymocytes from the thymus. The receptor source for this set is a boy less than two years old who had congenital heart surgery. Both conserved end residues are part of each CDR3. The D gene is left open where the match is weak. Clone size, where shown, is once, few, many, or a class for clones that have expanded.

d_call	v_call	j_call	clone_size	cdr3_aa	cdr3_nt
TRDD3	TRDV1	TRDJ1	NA	CALGVYPYWGSSYTDKLIF	TGTGCTCTTGGGGTGTATCCTTACTGGGGGAGTTCGTACACCGATAAACTCATCTTT
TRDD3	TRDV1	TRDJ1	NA	CALGNPHRGHWGISPRDTDKLIF	TGTGCTCTTGGGAACCCTCACCGAGGGCACTGGGGGATTTCTCCACGCGATACCGATAAACTCATCTTT
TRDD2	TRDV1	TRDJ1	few	CALGELILSYCPGCTDKLIF	TGTGCTCTTGGGGAACTAATTCTTTCCTACTGTCCCGGATGCACCGATAAACTCATCTTT
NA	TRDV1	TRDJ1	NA	CARGEPNTDKLIF	TGTGCTCGTGGGGAACCCAACACCGATAAACTCATCTTT
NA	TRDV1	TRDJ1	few	CALGDRLLTFPGILPRLIF	TGTGCTCTTGGGGACCGTCTCCTCACCTTTCCGGGCATACTGCCGAGGCTCATCTTT
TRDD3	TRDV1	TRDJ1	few	CALGDRLPYKGDTNGIFDKLDKLIF	TGTGCTCTTGGGGACCGCCTGCCCTACAAGGGGGATACCAACGGGATCTTCGATAAACTCGATAAACTCATCTTT
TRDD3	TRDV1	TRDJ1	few	CALGSSSGTGGHNEYTDKLIF	TGTGCTCTTGGCTCCTCGTCCGGTACTGGGGGCCACAACGAGTACACCGATAAACTCATCTTT
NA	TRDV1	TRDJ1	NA	CALGEPPSYTDKLIF	TGTGCTCTTGGGGAACCTCCGTCCTACACCGATAAACTCATCTTT
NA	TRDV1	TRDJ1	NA	CALGSGSTRLRYTDKLIF	TGTGCTCTTGGATCCGGAAGTACGCGTTTAAGGTACACCGATAAACTCATCTTT
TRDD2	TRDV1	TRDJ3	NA	CALGEELPNDNKSSWDTRQMFF	TGTGCTCTTGGGGAGGAACTTCCTAATGACAATAAGAGCTCCTGGGACACCCGACAGATGTTTTTC